Listed here is a single T cell receptor beta chain. The sample originates from a study of blood T cell repertoires in COVID-19. Study at large: Acute and convalescent COVID-19 specimens originated in the United States, Italy and Spain. The cDNA or gDNA used as material had been derived from T cells, B-cell-depleted T cells, or PBMCs.

The assay was immunoSEQ multiplex PCR, and TCRdb's table has in-frame clones only and misses some. The table shows over 90,000 clones, with around two thirds occurring only once. CDR3 size: 16 residues. Germline V gives CDR1 SGHTA, CDR2 FQGNSA. Trimming removed 5 bases at V and 6 bases at J, with 20 bases between. The rearrangement joins TRBV7-2 to TRBJ2-1, with D perhaps TRBD2 (6 bases). The sequencing sample was made of peripheral blood. This clonotype was sampled from a man between 65 and 85 years old with COVID-19, enrolled during active disease. In DNA, the CDR3 is TGTGCCAGCAGCCCAAGCGGGTTCTGGTCATCCAATGAGCAGTTCTTC. The encoded protein is CASSPSGFWSSNEQFF.